The 9 T cell receptor beta chains in this list originate from one sample, sequenced in a study of blood T cell repertoires in COVID-19. Measured with immunoSEQ multiplex PCR; TCRdb has only the in-frame clones, and not every one. The table lists about 270,000 clones, 80% to 90% of them singletons. Sequences were obtained from peripheral blood. Receptors were obtained from a woman in her 50s who had recovered from COVID-19.

The V and J genes are TRBV29-1 and TRBJ2-1; the D gene is possibly TRBD2 (5 bases). The V and J ends lost 6 bases and 6 bases respectively, with 15 bases between them. The length of the CDR3 is 13 residues. The germline V gene has CDR1 SQVTM and CDR2 ANQGSEA. The CDR3 DNA follows: TGCAGCGTCTCCCTGGCGGGTGGCAATGAGCAGTTCTTC. It is translated as CSVSLAGGNEQFF.

This chain joins TRBV5-3 and TRBJ2-2; 11 bases match TRBD2. TRBV5-3 is labeled an ORF, and its function is uncertain. After removal of 2 bases from V and 4 bases from J, the junction contained 16 bases not matched to a gene. The length of the CDR3 is 20 residues. This CDR3 reads CARSFLSLGLAEEITGELFF. CDR3 in DNA: TGTGCCAGAAGCTTTCTCTCACTGGGACTAGCGGAAGAGATCACCGGGGAGCTGTTTTTT.

This chain links TRBV6-2 or TRBV6-3 with TRBJ2-2, with TRBD2 as a possible D gene (7 bases). This CDR3 is built from 16 residues. From germline, CDR1 is MNHEY and CDR2 SVGEGT. Trimming took off 2 bases at V and 4 bases at J, with 14 bases between the two ends. The CDR3 DNA sequence: TGTGCCAGCAGTTACGGGCGGGGGCTGGTCACCGGGGAGCTGTTTTTT. Protein: CASSYGRGLVTGELFF.

This clone was observed a handful of times. This chain joins TRBV24-1 and TRBJ2-2; 8 positions match TRBD2. CDR3 length: 14 residues. Per germline, CDR1 KGHDR and CDR2 SFDVKD. Trimming cost V 12 bases and J 7 bases; bases outside gene matches: 12. The CDR3 protein is CASQPRGGIGELFF. The CDR3, as DNA: TGTGCCTCTCAACCCCGCGGGGGGATCGGGGAGCTGTTTTTT.

The chain links TRBV6-5 to TRBJ2-7, with TRBD1 matching 10 bases. Germline lookup yields CDR1 MNHEY and CDR2 SVGAGI. The CDR3 totals 14 residues. After removal of 6 bases from V and 7 bases from J, the junction contained 9 bases not matched to a gene. CDR3: CASSRDRGASEQYF. The CDR3 DNA follows: TGTGCCAGCAGCCGGGACAGGGGAGCGTCGGAGCAGTACTTC.

The chain is built from TRBV2 and TRBJ2-2; TRBD2 aligns across 8 bases. The CDR3 spans 17 residues. Germline-derived CDR1 and CDR2 are SNHLY and FYNNEI. V shed 7 bases, J shed 6 bases, and the junction held 16 bases outside the gene matches. The CDR3 sequence is CASIPSGGGKVPGELFF. The CDR3, as DNA: TGTGCCAGCATTCCCAGCGGGGGAGGGAAGGTCCCCGGGGAGCTGTTTTTT.

The sample holds a few counts of this clone. The rearrangement joins TRBV28 to TRBJ1-3; D is unclear. V was trimmed by 5 bases and J by 4 bases, leaving 18 bases between them. Germline CDR1 reads MDHEN; CDR2 reads SYDVKM. The CDR3 consists of 16 residues. The CDR3 loop is CASSVPRVGRGNTIYF. CDR3 bases: TGTGCCAGCAGTGTCCCTCGGGTAGGGAGAGGAAACACCATATATTTT.

The chain carries TRBV30 and TRBJ2-7; possible D gene TRBD1, 7 bases. The CDR3 has 17 amino acids. V was shortened by 1 base and J by 1 base, with 20 bases between the two germline ends. Per germline, CDR1 GTSNPN and CDR2 SVGIG (reference sequence). The CDR3 DNA follows: TGTGCCTGGAGTGGCGGGACAGCGAGCAAAAATTCCTACGAGCAGTACTTC. It yields the protein CAWSGGTASKNSYEQYF.

The V and J genes are TRBV4-3 and TRBJ2-1, with D hard to call. Germline CDR1 reads LGHNA; CDR2 reads YSLEER. The length of the CDR3 is 15 residues. Trimming removed 4 bases at V and 0 bases at J, with 10 bases between. CDR3 amino acids: CASSREQTSYNEQFF. The CDR3 nucleotides read TGCGCCAGCAGCCGCGAACAGACCTCCTACAATGAGCAGTTCTTC.